The TCR beta chain described here comes from a study of T cells after yellow fever vaccination. Study-wide results and limits: Weaker overall was a secondary response that nonetheless peaked faster, on day 5 versus 15. The study re-detected most primary-vaccination clones after the booster (about 95% CD4, around 90% CD8). FACS-sorted repertoires could contain abundant clonotypes contaminating from the bulk population.

A word on this clonotype: The antigen is undetermined.

For TCR, cDNA came from 5'RACE template switching, which added a universal primer site and UMIs. One entry per CDR3 protein, called by TCRdb with MiXCR from the 5' RACE reads. Of some 350,000 distinct CDR3 sequences in the sample, 3% to 4.5% are singletons; the top ten hold more than 20%. CDR3 length: 15 residues. The V and J ends lost 3 bases and 5 bases respectively, with 15 bases between them. The germline gives CDR1 KGHDR, CDR2 SFDVKD. This TCR came from a man aged 18 to 35 who received the YFV17D yellow fever vaccine. The chain is built from TRBV24-1 and TRBJ2-5, with D perhaps TRBD2 (6 bases). The sequencing used PBMCs, collected 5 days after the yellow fever booster vaccination. Here the CDR3 DNA reads TGTGCCACCAGTGATCCGGCGGCGGGGAAGGAGACCCAGTACTTC. Its translation: CATSDPAAGKETQYF.